Each of the 13 T cell receptor beta chains below was sequenced from the same sample in a study of T-cell reconstitution after alpha-beta-depleted transplantation in children. As it was prepared, the TCRbeta library received unique molecular identifiers. TCRdb ran MiXCR on the PCR reads and lists one entry per CDR3 protein. Of 250,000 to 400,000 distinct CDR3 sequences in the sample, over 20% were seen once. The starting material was PBMCs, mostly from graft donor cells, obtained 180 days after TCRalphabeta/CD19-depleted stem cell transplant. The receptors come from a male patient between 5 and 17 years old who had a stem cell transplant for acute lymphoblastic leukemia, so the T cells may come from the graft donor.

The chain has TRBV2 and TRBJ2-1; tentatively, D is TRBD1 or TRBD2 (5 bases each). V was pared by 6 bases and J by 2 bases, with 20 bases between. Germline V CDR1 and CDR2: SNHLY, FYNNEI. The CDR3 has 17 amino acids. The CDR3 here is CASRHSLWGSTYNEQFF. Written as DNA, the CDR3 is TGTGCCAGCAGGCACTCTTTGTGGGGGAGCACCTACAATGAGCAGTTCTTC.

This clonotype has more than one count but fewer than ten. The chain joins TRBV18 to TRBJ2-7; 11 bases agree with TRBD2. The CDR3 has 15 amino acids. Trimming removed 5 bases from V and 2 bases from J; junction bases left unmatched: 5. CDR1 and CDR2 (germline): KGHSH, LQKENI. CDR3 loop: CASSTGTSGPYEQYF. CDR3 nucleotide sequence: TGTGCCAGCTCAACCGGGACTAGCGGCCCCTACGAGCAGTACTTC.

The V call is TRBV15, the J call TRBJ1-2; 8 nucleotides line up with TRBD1. V trimming: 1 base; J trimming: 6 bases; junction bases outside the gene matches: 7. The CDR3 is made up of 15 amino acids. From germline, CDR1 is LNHNV and CDR2 YYDKDF (reference sequence). CDR3 sequence (DNA): TGTGCCACCAGCAGAGTATCCGACAGGGGTGATGGCTACACCTTC. Amino acid sequence: CATSRVSDRGDGYTF. Filled out from reference TRBV15 and TRBJ1-2, the complete variable domain reads DAMVIQNPRYQVTQFGKPVTLSCSQTLNHNVMYWYQQKSSQAPKLLFHYYDKDFNNEADTPDNFQSRRPNTSFCFLDIRSPGLGDTAMYLCATSRVSDRGDGYTFGSGTRLTVV.

This clonotype came up a few times. The rearrangement joins TRBV3-1 to TRBJ2-7; no clear D gene. Germline V gene sequence: CDR1 LGHDT, CDR2 YNNKEL (reference sequence). The V gene lost 2 bases and the J gene lost 0 bases, with 2 bases spanning the gap. CDR3 length: 12 residues. CDR3 region: CASSQFSYEQYF. CDR3 nucleotides: TGTGCCAGCAGCCAATTCTCCTACGAGCAGTACTTC.

The table lists this clonotype with many counts. The chain joins TRBV10-3 to TRBJ2-3, with 11 bases that match TRBD2. V shed 4 bases, J shed 2 bases, and the junction held 8 bases outside the gene matches. The CDR3 length is 17 residues. CDR1 and CDR2 from the germline V gene are ENHRY and SYGVKD. This CDR3 reads CAISAAMTSGTTDTQYF. The CDR3, as DNA: TGTGCCATCAGTGCGGCCATGACTAGCGGGACCACAGATACGCAGTATTTT.

This clonotype showed up just a few times. V gene TRBV12-5 combines with J gene TRBJ2-3; possible D gene TRBD1, 5 bases. Germline-derived CDR1 and CDR2 are LGHNT and FRNRAP. The CDR3 runs 18 residues. Trimming shortened V by 7 bases and J by 2 bases, and 25 bases separated the two germline ends. CDR3 in DNA: TGTGCTAGTGCCATCGGATATCAGGCAGGGCACCACACAGATACGCAGTATTTT. The encoded protein is CASAIGYQAGHHTDTQYF.

The chain employs TRBV9 and TRBJ1-1; D ambiguous. V was shortened by 0 bases and J by 1 base, with 10 bases between the two germline ends. Germline V gives CDR1 SGDLS, CDR2 YYNGEE. The CDR3 runs 15 residues. CDR3 DNA sequence: TGTGCCAGCAGCGTAGGTTTTACAGCGAACACTGAAGCTTTCTTT. Its protein is CASSVGFTANTEAFF.

J is TRBJ1-6 and V is TRBV21-1; the table's TRBD1 call for D was not verified on the DNA. TRBV21-1 is given as a pseudogene. The CDR3 is 16 amino acids. CDR3 region: CASSKVAGGGNSPLHF. The CDR3 DNA is TGTGCCAGCAGCAAAGTGGCAGGGGGAGGTAATTCACCCCTCCACTTT.

This clonotype was counted only a few times. This chain joins TRBV7-9 and TRBJ2-1, with a possible D match to TRBD2 (5 bases). Germline-derived CDR1 and CDR2 are SEHNR and FQNEAQ (reference sequence). The CDR3 loop spans 16 amino acids. Trimming took 5 bases from V and 0 from J, leaving 14 bases between them. CDR3 DNA sequence: TGTGCCAGCAGCCCTGCCCGGGGTAGCTCCTACAATGAGCAGTTCTTC. This encodes CASSPARGSSYNEQFF.

This clonotype was found a few times. This rearrangement joins TRBV12-3 or TRBV12-4 to TRBJ2-1, with a weak D call TRBD1 (5 bases). The CDR3 loop spans 15 amino acids. Trimming left V 8 bases short and J 3 bases short, with 17 bases between. The CDR3 DNA follows: TGTGCCAGCCATAACAGGATTGGGTACTACAATGAGCAGTTCTTC. Protein: CASHNRIGYYNEQFF.

To note about this clonotype: The junction departs from the called germline gene at one end, perhaps through a read error. The chain carries TRBV6-5 and TRBJ2-5; 13 nucleotides match TRBD2. In germline, CDR1 is MNHEY, CDR2 SVGAGI. The CDR3 covers 16 residues. CDR3 region: CASSYPGLLAGGTEYF. DNA of the CDR3: TGTGCCAGCAGTTACCCCGGACTACTAGCGGGAGGGACCGAGTACTTC.

V and J are TRBV2 and TRBJ2-1, with 10 bases aligning to TRBD2. This CDR3 contains 14 residues. Germline V lookup: CDR1 SNHLY, CDR2 FYNNEI. The V segment lost 8 bases and the J segment 6 bases; nucleotides outside the gene matches: 7. In DNA, the CDR3 is TGTGCCAGCCACGGACTAGCGGTCAGCAATGAGCAGTTCTTC. Protein: CASHGLAVSNEQFF.

This clonotype has a handful of counts. The chain employs TRBV2 and TRBJ1-1; D perhaps matches TRBD1 (5 bases). The CDR3 length is 16 residues. Germline V gene data show CDR1 as SNHLY and CDR2 as FYNNEI. Trimming removed 2 bases at V and 0 bases at J, with 13 bases between. DNA of the CDR3: TGTGCCAGCAGTGAACAGGGAGGACCGATGAACACTGAAGCTTTCTTT. Its protein product is CASSEQGGPMNTEAFF.